This T cell receptor beta chain was documented in a study of blood T cell repertoires in COVID-19. Study background: From the United States, Italy and Spain came samples of acute and convalescent COVID-19. Nucleic acid was either cDNA or gDNA, and it came from T cells, B-cell-depleted T cells, or PBMCs.

As processed by the authors: Researchers report that nucleated cell counts were estimated from reference gene primer amplification. Libraries were prepared by immunoSEQ multiplex PCR; TCRdb keeps only in-frame clonotypes and omits some of them. V and J calls and clone size come straight from that table; D and trimming were deduced from the DNA. Among 300,000 to 350,000 clones listed, around 86% were seen once. The CDR3 runs to 18 residues. Germline-derived CDR1 and CDR2 are MNHEY and SMNVEV (reference sequence). V was cut by 8 bases and J by 5 bases, with 28 bases left in between. Followed longitudinally, the Seattle patients had been enrolled during active infection.

The sequenced material came from peripheral blood. The genes are TRBV27 and TRBJ1-5, with TRBD1 as a possible D gene (6 bases). This receptor was obtained from a woman between 50 and 59 years old with COVID-19, enrolled during active disease. DNA of the CDR3: TGTGCCAGCGAGCCAAGGGCCCCAGGGGTCAAAGGCGATCAGCCCCAGCATTTT. This sequence encodes CASEPRAPGVKGDQPQHF.